These 9 T cell receptor beta chains share one sample of origin, sequenced in a study of cytomegalovirus exposure and HLA in healthy donors (dated by TCRdb to 2016 to 2017). The library relied on the immunoSEQ multiplex PCR assay. A mixture of 60 forward primers for TCR Vbeta segments and 13 reverse primers for TCR Jbeta segments was used in the multiplex PCR. Entries here come from immuneACCESS through TCRdb and include only in-frame sequences with V and J called. Some clones fail to appear in such tables; in the studies checked, an unresolved V gene covers under half of the shortfall, and the cause of the remainder is unknown. The sample table records approximately 93,000 clones; roughly 79% of these occur just once. Of the sample, approximately 3.6% is held by the ten largest clones. The specimen was PBMCs. These receptor sequences come from a woman aged 40 to 50 in good health and CMV-seronegative.

The chain carries TRBV7-3 and TRBJ2-1, with D possibly matching TRBD2 (5 bases). The CDR3 extends over 14 amino acids. V lost 5 bases, J lost 6 bases, and 14 bases lay in between. Germline-derived CDR1 and CDR2 are SGHTA and FQGTGA. In nucleotides, the CDR3 is TGTGCCAGCAGCCCAGGCGGGCAGTCCAATGAGCAGTTCTTC. Translating it yields CASSPGGQSNEQFF.

This clone was observed a single time. This chain joins TRBV19 and TRBJ2-7, with TRBD2 matching over 8 bases. This CDR3 is built from 16 residues. The V gene end was trimmed by 7 bases and the J gene end by 2 bases; junction bases not matched to a gene: 13. From germline, CDR1 is LNHDA and CDR2 SQIVND (reference sequence). The CDR3 coding sequence is TGTGCCAGTACCGGAACGCGGGGGGCGCCTCCCTACGAGCAGTACTTC. It codes for CASTGTRGAPPYEQYF.

This clone occurred a few times. The chain has TRBV27 and TRBJ2-7, with a tentative D call TRBD2 (6 bases). This CDR3 is built from 14 residues. V was trimmed by 6 bases and J by 2 bases, leaving 14 bases between them. Germline CDR1 and CDR2: MNHEY and SMNVEV (reference sequence). The chain's CDR3 is CASRDISGTYEQYF. CDR3 nucleotide sequence: TGTGCCAGCAGGGACATTAGCGGAACCTACGAGCAGTACTTC.

The CDR3 here is CASIGKSGGNYEQYF. The CDR3 DNA is TGTGCCAGCATTGGGAAATCAGGGGGGAACTACGAGCAGTACTTC. The V and J genes are TRBV28 and TRBJ2-7; the D gene is possibly TRBD1 (7 bases). The germline V and J ends were trimmed by 7 bases and 3 bases, with 19 bases remaining between them. Germline V gene sequence: CDR1 MDHEN, CDR2 SYDVKM. The CDR3 has 15 amino acids.

The rearrangement links TRBV7-8 to TRBJ2-1; 7 bases match TRBD2. The germline V gene has CDR1 SGHVS and CDR2 FQNEAQ. After removal of 6 bases from V and 0 bases from J, the junction contained 8 bases not matched to a gene. This CDR3 region has 16 residues. The CDR3 spells CASRPERGSSYNEQFF. The DNA of the CDR3 is TGTGCCAGCAGACCTGAGCGGGGAAGCTCCTACAATGAGCAGTTCTTC.

This clone has more than one count but fewer than ten. The gene calls are TRBV6-1 and TRBJ1-1; 9 nucleotides match TRBD1. Germline CDR1 and CDR2: MNHNS and SASEGT. The CDR3 has 15 amino acids. Losses at the gene ends were 4 bases for V and 3 bases for J; bases not matched to a gene: 6. This CDR3 is CASSGYRGRYTEAFF. The CDR3 nucleotides are TGTGCCAGCAGTGGATACAGGGGGCGATACACTGAAGCTTTCTTT.

This clone turned up a few times. This chain links TRBV18 with TRBJ2-3; TRBD1 matches 7 bases. The CDR3 contains 15 residues. Trimming took 8 bases from V and 6 from J; bases not matched to a gene: 14. Germline V CDR1 and CDR2: KGHSH, LQKENI. CDR3 DNA: TGTGCCAGCACGACCAGGGACAGACGCCTGGATACGCAGTATTTT. Its translation is CASTTRDRRLDTQYF.

The chain joins TRBV7-2 to TRBJ1-1, with D maybe TRBD1 (5 bases). This CDR3 is 12 amino acids long. Germline V gene lookup returns CDR1 SGHTA and CDR2 FQGNSA. V shed 2 bases and J shed 8 bases, with 9 bases lying between them. CDR3 DNA: TGTGCCAGCAGCTTATCGTACAGGGAAGCTTTCTTT. Encoded protein: CASSLSYREAFF.

This clone was picked up one time. The chain recombines TRBV7-8 with TRBJ2-5; the D gene is possibly TRBD2 (5 bases). Between the trimmed V and J ends, which lost 5 bases and 0 bases, there was a span of 13 bases. The CDR3 runs to 15 residues. The germline V gene encodes CDR1 SGHVS and CDR2 FQNEAQ. In DNA form, the CDR3 reads TGTGCCAGCAGCCGCATGGGAGAGTACCAAGAGACCCAGTACTTC. This translates into CASSRMGEYQETQYF.